Each of the 29 T cell receptor beta chains below was sequenced from the same sample in a study of monozygotic twins with inflammatory bowel disease. TCRdb re-called the 5' RACE reads; one entry per CDR3 protein, DNA not given. The ten top clones account for 6% to 9.5%, within a sample of 80,000 or so distinct CDR3 sequences. Sequencing was carried out using blood. Every receptor here comes from a human donor with ulcerative colitis or Crohn's disease, or a healthy co-twin of an affected twin (not recorded which).

This sequence joins TRBV11-2 and TRBJ2-7; TCRdb proposes TRBD1, but this gene call is untestable without DNA. Looked up from germline, CDR1 is SGHAT and CDR2 is FQNNGV. CDR3 length: 15 residues. The CDR3 protein is CASSFGGTGAYEQYF.

The genes are TRBV18 and TRBJ1-1. Germline assignment: CDR1 KGHSH and CDR2 LQKENI. The CDR3 is made up of 13 amino acids. The CDR3 protein is CASSQVRDTEAFF. The entire variable domain, with the rest obtained from reference TRBV18 and TRBJ1-1, is as follows: NAGVMQNPRHLVRRRGQEARLRCSPMKGHSHVYWYRQLPEEGLKFMVYLQKENIIDESGMPKERFSAEFPKEGPSILRIQQVVRGDSAAYFCASSQVRDTEAFFGQGTRLTVV.

The chain carries TRBV5-1 and TRBJ2-3; TCRdb selects TRBD2, and the lack of DNA leaves this call unchecked. Germline loops: CDR1 SGHRS, CDR2 YFSETQ. CDR3 length: 16 amino acids. The CDR3 loop reads CASSPRTSGGVDTQYF.

CDR3 loop: CASSKKRLQENTEAFF. This chain links TRBV21-1 with TRBJ1-1; TCRdb's D call of TRBD1 is untestable without DNA. TRBV21-1 is marked as a pseudogene. The CDR3 runs 16 residues.

The chain has TRBV14 and TRBJ2-7. The CDR3 loop spans 12 amino acids. In germline, CDR1 is SGHDN, CDR2 FVKESK. The CDR3 loop is CASSQITYEQYF.

The chain employs TRBV3-1 and TRBJ2-2. The CDR3 is 17 residues long. From germline, CDR1 is LGHDT and CDR2 YNNKEL (reference sequence). CDR3 loop: CASSQERTPIEAGELFF.

The chain uses TRBV20-1 and TRBJ2-1. The length of the CDR3 is 13 residues. Germline V gene sequence: CDR1 DFQATT, CDR2 SNEGSKA (reference sequence). The chain's CDR3 is CSAERGTYNEQFF.

This chain uses TRBV7-2 with TRBJ2-2; the TRBD1 assignment by TCRdb is unverifiable without DNA. Germline-derived CDR1 and CDR2 are SGHTA and FQGNSA. The CDR3 sequence is 17 residues long. The CDR3 protein is CASSLYPSSGFTGELFF.

The rearrangement links TRBV7-9 to TRBJ1-1. This CDR3 region has 13 residues. Germline V gene sequence: CDR1 SEHNR, CDR2 FQNEAQ (reference sequence). The CDR3 region is CASSRAGDTEAFF.

The chain employs TRBV9 and TRBJ2-3; as DNA is missing, the TRBD2 call by TCRdb cannot be tested. CDR1 and CDR2 (germline): SGDLS, YYNGEE. The CDR3 covers 15 residues. CDR3: CASSASGGIADTQYF. The whole variable domain, remainder taken from reference TRBV9 and TRBJ2-3, is DSGVTQTPKHLITATGQRVTLRCSPRSGDLSVYWYQQSLDQGLQFLIQYYNGEERAKGNILERFSAQQFPDLHSELNLSSLELGDSALYFCASSASGGIADTQYFGPGTRLTVL.

V gene TRBV10-3 combines with J gene TRBJ1-5. This CDR3 contains 13 residues. The germline V gene has CDR1 ENHRY and CDR2 SYGVKD. CDR3 amino acids: CAIRQHANQPQHF.

The V call is TRBV5-1, the J call TRBJ2-7. Germline CDR1 SGHRS, CDR2 YFSETQ. The CDR3 has 14 residues. The CDR3: CASSLGVDSYEQYF.

The genes are TRBV7-8 and TRBJ1-1; TCRdb's D gene call, TRBD1, goes unchecked for lack of DNA. CDR1 and CDR2 (germline): SGHVS, FQNEAQ. CDR3 size: 13 residues. This CDR3 reads CASSPRGGLEAFF. Full variable domain (rest looked up from reference TRBV7-8 and TRBJ1-1): GAGVSQSPRYKVAKRGQDVALRCDPISGHVSLFWYQQALGQGPEFLTYFQNEAQLDKSGLPSDRFFAERPEGSVSTLKIQRTQQEDSAVYLCASSPRGGLEAFFGQGTRLTVV.

The V call is TRBV5-1, the J call TRBJ2-4. Per the germline V gene, CDR1 is SGHRS and CDR2 is YFSETQ. The length of the CDR3 is 15 residues. CDR3 amino acids: CASSLNGQPKNIQYF. Variable domain in full (rest from reference TRBV5-1 and TRBJ2-4): KAGVTQTPRYLIKTRGQQVTLSCSPISGHRSVSWYQQTPGQGLQFLFEYFSETQRNKGNFPGRFSGRQFSNSRSEMNVSTLELGDSALYLCASSLNGQPKNIQYFGAGTRLSVL.

The chain is built from TRBV3-1 and TRBJ2-5. Germline CDR1 reads LGHDT; CDR2 reads YNNKEL (reference sequence). The CDR3 consists of 12 residues. The CDR3 is CASSQDHETQYF.

The V and J genes are TRBV5-1 and TRBJ2-5. The CDR3 has 12 residues. Germline V CDR1 and CDR2: SGHRS, YFSETQ. The CDR3 here is CASSLAQETQYF.

The J gene is TRBJ2-4, the V gene TRBV18. This CDR3 contains 18 residues. Germline CDR1 is KGHSH and CDR2 is LQKENI. CDR3 region: CASSPVGQALLAKNIQYF.

The genes are TRBV21-1 and TRBJ2-7; TCRdb lists TRBD1, though no DNA is available to test this call. TRBV21-1 is given as a pseudogene. CDR3 length: 17 residues. The chain's CDR3 is CASSKEGRTASSYEQYF.

The rearrangement uses TRBV11-1 and TRBJ2-3; TCRdb reports TRBD2, a call that lacks DNA to check it against. The CDR3 is 18 amino acids. The germline V gene encodes CDR1 SGHAT and CDR2 FQDESV (reference sequence). This CDR3 reads CASSLARGTITATDTQYF. Full variable domain (outside the CDR3, taken from reference TRBV11-1 and TRBJ2-3): EAEVAQSPRYKITEKSQAVAFWCDPISGHATLYWYRQILGQGPELLVQFQDESVVDDSQLPKDRFSAERLKGVDSTLKIQPAELGDSAMYLCASSLARGTITATDTQYFGPGTRLTVL.

This chain uses TRBV7-2 with TRBJ2-5; TCRdb gives TRBD2 as the D gene, but with no DNA this cannot be confirmed. Per germline, CDR1 SGHTA and CDR2 FQGNSA. The CDR3 totals 16 residues. The CDR3 spells CASSLYAPSGGETQYF.

CDR3 region: CASSLGPTPYEQYF. The chain links TRBV7-9 to TRBJ2-7. The CDR3 length is 14 residues. CDR1 is SEHNR, CDR2 FQNEAQ, per germline (reference sequence). Full variable domain (missing parts from reference TRBV7-9 and TRBJ2-7): DTGVSQNPRHKITKRGQNVTFRCDPISEHNRLYWYRQTLGQGPEFLTYFQNEAQLEKSRLLSDRFSAERPKGSFSTLEIQRTEQGDSAMYLCASSLGPTPYEQYFGPGTRLTVT.

The chain is built from TRBV25-1 and TRBJ1-2. The CDR3 is 16 amino acids. The germline gives CDR1 MGHDK, CDR2 SYGVNS. The CDR3: CASSGPGGGGYYGYTF.

This chain uses TRBV2 with TRBJ1-5; TCRdb's assignment of TRBD1 cannot be checked, as there is no DNA. From germline, CDR1 is SNHLY and CDR2 FYNNEI. CDR3 length: 17 residues. The CDR3: CASSDEGGIWSNQPQHF.

This rearrangement joins TRBV2 to TRBJ2-3; TCRdb proposes TRBD1, but this gene call is untestable without DNA. The V gene's germline CDR1 is SNHLY and CDR2 FYNNEI. This CDR3 has 15 residues. The CDR3 region is CASTAYREVTDTQYF.

The chain employs TRBV20-1 and TRBJ1-6; there is no DNA to check the TCRdb D call of TRBD1. The V gene's germline CDR1 is DFQATT and CDR2 SNEGSKA (reference sequence). This CDR3 is built from 15 residues. CDR3 sequence reads: CSAPDSRPGNSPLHF.

The J gene is TRBJ2-7, the V gene TRBV27; lacking DNA, the TRBD1 call made by TCRdb goes unchecked. CDR3 length equals 16 residues. Germline V lookup: CDR1 MNHEY, CDR2 SMNVEV (reference sequence). The CDR3 protein is CASSLNQRGGFHEQYF.

The V call is TRBV10-3, the J call TRBJ2-7; TCRdb gives TRBD1 as the D gene, but with no DNA this cannot be confirmed. This CDR3 contains 13 residues. Germline CDR1 and CDR2: ENHRY and SYGVKD. CDR3 in amino acids: CAIAGDGPREQYF.

The chain uses TRBV6-5 and TRBJ2-3. CDR1 is MNHEY and CDR2 is SVGAGI in the germline V gene. The CDR3 covers 12 residues. The CDR3: CASSFNTDTQYF.

The chain employs TRBV7-2 and TRBJ2-3. Germline V gene lookup returns CDR1 SGHTA and CDR2 FQGNSA. The CDR3 contains 15 residues. This chain's CDR3 is CASSFGVGSADTQYF.